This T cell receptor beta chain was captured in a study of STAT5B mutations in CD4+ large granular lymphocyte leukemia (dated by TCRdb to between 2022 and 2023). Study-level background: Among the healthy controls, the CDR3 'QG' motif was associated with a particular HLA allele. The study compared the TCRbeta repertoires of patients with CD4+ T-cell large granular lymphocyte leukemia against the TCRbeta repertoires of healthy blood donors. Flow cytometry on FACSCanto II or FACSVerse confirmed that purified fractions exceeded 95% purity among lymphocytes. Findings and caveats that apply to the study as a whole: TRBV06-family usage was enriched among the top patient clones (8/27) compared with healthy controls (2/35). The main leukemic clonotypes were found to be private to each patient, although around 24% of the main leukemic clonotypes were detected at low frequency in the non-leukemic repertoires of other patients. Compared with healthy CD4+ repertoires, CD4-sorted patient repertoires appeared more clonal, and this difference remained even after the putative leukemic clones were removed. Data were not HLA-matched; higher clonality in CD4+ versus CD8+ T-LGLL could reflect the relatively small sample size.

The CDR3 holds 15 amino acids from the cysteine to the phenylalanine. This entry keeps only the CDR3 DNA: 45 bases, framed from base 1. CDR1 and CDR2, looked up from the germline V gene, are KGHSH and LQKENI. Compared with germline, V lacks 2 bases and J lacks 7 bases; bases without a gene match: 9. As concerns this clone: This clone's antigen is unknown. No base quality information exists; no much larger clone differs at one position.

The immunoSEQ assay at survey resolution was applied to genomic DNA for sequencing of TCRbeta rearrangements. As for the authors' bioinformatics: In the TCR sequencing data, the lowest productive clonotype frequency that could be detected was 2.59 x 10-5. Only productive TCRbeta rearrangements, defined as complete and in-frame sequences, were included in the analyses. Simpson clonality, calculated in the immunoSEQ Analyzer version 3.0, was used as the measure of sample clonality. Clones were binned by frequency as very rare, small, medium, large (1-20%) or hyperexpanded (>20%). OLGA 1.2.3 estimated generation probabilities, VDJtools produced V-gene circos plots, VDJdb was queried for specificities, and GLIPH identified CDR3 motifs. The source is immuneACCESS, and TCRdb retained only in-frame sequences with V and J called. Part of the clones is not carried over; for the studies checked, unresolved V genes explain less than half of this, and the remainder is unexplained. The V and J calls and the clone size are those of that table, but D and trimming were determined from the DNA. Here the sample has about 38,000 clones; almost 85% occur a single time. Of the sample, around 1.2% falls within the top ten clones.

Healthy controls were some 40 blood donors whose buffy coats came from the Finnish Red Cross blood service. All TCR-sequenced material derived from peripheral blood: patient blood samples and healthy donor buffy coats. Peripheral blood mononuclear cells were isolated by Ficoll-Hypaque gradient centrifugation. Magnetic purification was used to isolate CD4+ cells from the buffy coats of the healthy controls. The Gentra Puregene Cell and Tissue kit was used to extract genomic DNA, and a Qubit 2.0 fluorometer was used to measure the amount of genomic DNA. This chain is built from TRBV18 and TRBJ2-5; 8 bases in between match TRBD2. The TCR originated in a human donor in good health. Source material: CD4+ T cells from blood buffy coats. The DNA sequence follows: TGTGCCAGCTCACCAGAACTAGCGGCAGTGGGGACCCAGTACTTC. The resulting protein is CASSPELAAVGTQYF.